One and the same sample provided the 22 T cell receptor beta chains below, sequenced in a study of CD8+CD57+ T cells in acquired aplastic anemia. Patients selected for sequencing had displayed CD8+CD57+ cell expansion by flow cytometry. According to the study, genomic DNA was the template for TCR beta VDJ and CDR3 profiling. Via MiXCR, TCRdb re-called the reads, giving one row per CDR3 protein. The sample contains approximately 160,000 distinct CDR3 sequences, around 47% of which appear only once. The sample comprised sorted CD4+, CD8+, or CD8+CD57+ T cells (not recorded which) from PBMCs. These receptors all stem from a human donor with aplastic anemia.

This clonotype was seen at least ten times. This chain connects TRBV16 to TRBJ1-1; D gene ambiguous. CDR1 is KGHSY, CDR2 FQNENV, per germline. The V end lost 1 base, the J end lost 1 base, and 10 bases lay between the germline ends. This CDR3 has 15 amino acids. The CDR3 DNA reads as TGTGCCAGCAGCCAATATTCTGGGCCGAACACTGAAGCTTTCTTT. Translating gives CASSQYSGPNTEAFF.

This clonotype was detected many times. This chain connects TRBV6-5 to TRBJ1-1, with D possibly being TRBD1 (6 bases). CDR1 and CDR2 from the germline V gene are MNHEY and SVGAGI. The CDR3 extends over 13 amino acids. V was clipped by 4 bases and J by 4 bases, with 10 bases between them. CDR3 sequence (DNA): TGTGCCAGCAGTTCAACAGGGAGCACTGAAGCTTTCTTT. This gives the protein CASSSTGSTEAFF.

This clonotype was observed a few times. One junction end disagrees with the germline gene, perhaps due to a read error. The gene calls are TRBV13 and TRBJ1-2; D is undetermined. Per the germline V gene, CDR1 is PRHDT and CDR2 is FYEKMQ (reference sequence). The length of the CDR3 is 14 residues. As DNA, the CDR3 is TGTGCCAGCGGCTTCGGAGATTCTAACTATGGCTACACCTTC. Translation: CASGFGDSNYGYTF.

V is TRBV25-1 and J is TRBJ2-3; D remains unclear. The V gene's germline CDR1 is MGHDK and CDR2 SYGVNS. The length of the CDR3 is 12 residues. Trimming removed 4 bases from V and 6 bases from J, with 8 bases in between. The CDR3 DNA follows: TGTGCCAGCAGTGCCTCATTGGATACGCAGTATTTT. Amino acid sequence: CASSASLDTQYF.

The sample holds many counts of this clonotype. The V gene is TRBV14, the J gene TRBJ1-1; D is unresolved. V was pared by 2 bases and J by 3 bases, with 4 bases between. Germline loops: CDR1 SGHDN, CDR2 FVKESK. This CDR3 has 12 amino acids. CDR3 loop: CASSQTDTEAFF. The CDR3 DNA reads as TGTGCCAGCAGCCAAACGGACACTGAAGCTTTCTTT.

The J gene is TRBJ2-1, the V gene TRBV25-1; 10 bases agree with TRBD2. Germline-derived CDR1 and CDR2 are MGHDK and SYGVNS. V lost 7 bases, J lost 4 bases, and 10 bases stayed unmatched. The CDR3 spans 16 residues. In nucleotides, the CDR3 is TGTGCCAGCACCTTTCCCGGGACTAGCGAGTACAATGAGCAGTTCTTC. It translates to CASTFPGTSEYNEQFF.

The DNA of the CDR3 is TGTGCCACCAGCAGAGGGGGGGTAGGGCTCGGTGGCTACACCTTC. This encodes CATSRGGVGLGGYTF. The chain carries TRBV15 and TRBJ1-2; possible D gene TRBD1, 5 bases. CDR3 length: 15 amino acids. In germline, CDR1 is LNHNV, CDR2 YYDKDF (reference sequence). Trimming shortened V by 1 base and J by 7 bases, and 16 bases separated the two germline ends.

This clonotype occurred many times. The chain has TRBV24-1 and TRBJ2-7, with TRBD2 identical over 8 bases. The germline CDR1 and CDR2 sequences are KGHDR and SFDVKD. This CDR3 comprises 17 residues. CDR3 protein: CAPIWTSLFPLDHEQYV. In DNA form, the CDR3 reads TGTGCTCCAATTTGGACTAGCCTCTTCCCCCTTGACCACGAGCAGTACGTC.

The genes are TRBV7-8 and TRBJ2-3; D is ambiguous. CDR3 length: 13 residues. Germline CDR1 reads SGHVS; CDR2 reads FQNEAQ. V lost 2 bases to trimming and J lost 4 bases, with 7 bases between them. The CDR3: CASSLQFADTQYF. The CDR3 coding sequence is TGTGCCAGCAGCTTACAGTTCGCAGATACGCAGTATTTT.

This clonotype showed up just a few times. For the CDR3, the DNA is TGTGCCTGGAGCAAGGTCGGGGGCGGGGATGAAAAACTGTTTTTT. It encodes CAWSKVGGGDEKLFF. The J gene is TRBJ1-4, the V gene TRBV30; TRBD1 might be the D (6 bases). Germline V gene lookup returns CDR1 GTSNPN and CDR2 SVGIG (reference sequence). The CDR3 has 15 amino acids. Trimming removed 3 bases at V and 6 bases at J, with 17 bases between.

The sample holds one count of this clonotype. The rearrangement links TRBV10-3 to TRBJ2-7, with TRBD1 identical over 7 bases. CDR3 size: 11 residues. Trimming at V came to 6 bases and at J to 7 bases, leaving 3 bases not matched to a gene. Germline V gene data show CDR1 as ENHRY and CDR2 as SYGVKD. The CDR3 region has the DNA TGTGCCATCAGAACAGGGGTTGAGCAGTACTTC. It yields the protein CAIRTGVEQYF.

This clonotype was counted between two and nine times. The chain combines TRBV18 with TRBJ1-2; D is uncertain. CDR1 and CDR2 (germline): KGHSH, LQKENI. The CDR3 has 13 residues. The V end was cut by 3 bases, the J end by 8 bases, with 13 bases between. CDR3 in amino acids: CASSPPMYPGYTF. CDR3 coding DNA: TGTGCCAGCTCACCCCCAATGTACCCAGGCTACACCTTC.

On this clonotype itself: One junction end does not reproduce the germline sequence, and a read error may be involved. J is TRBJ1-1 and V is TRBV3-1, with D possibly TRBD1 on 5 matching bases. Germline assignment: CDR1 LGHDT and CDR2 YNNKEL (reference sequence). The CDR3 is made up of 15 amino acids. Here the CDR3 reads CACSLDGGENTEAFF. CDR3 coding DNA: TGTGCCTGCAGCCTGGATGGGGGTGAGAACACTGAAGCTTTCTTT.

There are many counts of this clonotype. The chain employs TRBV20-1 and TRBJ1-6; D ambiguous. V lost 1 base, J lost 5 bases, and 6 bases lay in between. Germline CDR1 reads DFQATT; CDR2 reads SNEGSKA (reference sequence). The CDR3 sequence is 13 residues long. In DNA, the CDR3 is TGCAGTGCTAGAGTTGGGGATAATTCACCCCTCCACTTT. Translated: CSARVGDNSPLHF.

This clonotype was observed at least ten times. V usage is TRBV6-6 and J usage is TRBJ2-7; 13 bases agree with TRBD2. Germline V lookup: CDR1 MNHNY, CDR2 SVGAGI (reference sequence). The CDR3 has 15 amino acids. The J segment lost 2 bases and the V segment lost 2 bases, leaving 0 bases of the junction unmatched. CDR3 region: CASSYGTSGTYEQYV. CDR3 in DNA: TGTGCCAGCAGTTACGGGACTAGCGGGACCTACGAGCAGTACGTC.

This clonotype appeared many times. The CDR3 bases are TGTGCCAGCAGTGTGGCAGGGGGGACGGATACGCAGTATTTT. Translating it yields CASSVAGGTDTQYF. The chain links TRBV6-4 to TRBJ2-3, with D perhaps TRBD1 (7 bases). Trimming shortened V by 4 bases and J by 6 bases, and 14 bases separated the two germline ends. The CDR3 totals 14 residues. Germline V gene lookup returns CDR1 MRHNA and CDR2 SNTAGT.

In the case of this clonotype: This clone may be a read error of a much larger clone one base away. The J gene is TRBJ1-2, the V gene TRBV11-2; 8 bases line up with TRBD1. In germline, CDR1 is SGHAT, CDR2 FQNNGV. The CDR3 loop spans 19 amino acids. DNA for the CDR3: TGTGCCAGCAGCTTAGGGGTCGGGACAGGACGACTTTCTAACTATGCCTACACCTTC. Translation: CASSLGVGTGRLSNYAYTF.

This clonotype was picked up a small number of times. This chain joins TRBV27 and TRBJ2-1; tentative D call: TRBD2 (5 bases). Germline values: CDR1 MNHEY, CDR2 SMNVEV (reference sequence). The CDR3 has 14 residues. Trimming cost V 0 bases and J 5 bases, with 8 bases left between them. CDR3 DNA sequence: TGTGCCAGCAGTTTATCCCTAGCACACAATGAGCAGTTCTTC. Translation gives CASSLSLAHNEQFF.

This chain links TRBV2 with TRBJ2-3; TRBD2 might be the D (6 bases). This CDR3 comprises 15 residues. V was shortened by 1 base and J by 5 bases, with 13 bases between the two germline ends. Germline lookup yields CDR1 SNHLY and CDR2 FYNNEI. CDR3: CASSEETGVIDTQYF. In nucleotides, the CDR3 is TGTGCCAGCAGTGAAGAAACGGGAGTGATAGATACGCAGTATTTT.

This clonotype was seen a single time. The chain has TRBV19 and TRBJ2-7; 7 bases align to TRBD1. Losses at the gene ends were 5 bases for V and 5 bases for J; bases not matched to a gene: 12. This CDR3 region has 15 residues. The germline V gene has CDR1 LNHDA and CDR2 SQIVND (reference sequence). This CDR3 is CASSGGQSLSDEQYF. The CDR3 nucleotides read TGTGCCAGTAGTGGGGGACAGTCCCTTTCGGACGAGCAGTACTTC.

The chain has TRBV11-1 and TRBJ1-3; no clear D gene. Trimming took 2 bases from V and 0 from J, leaving 8 bases between them. This CDR3 is 15 amino acids long. Germline CDR1 and CDR2: SGHAT and FQDESV (reference sequence). CDR3 sequence reads: CASSLQPVSGNTIYF. The CDR3 bases are TGTGCCAGCAGCTTACAGCCAGTCTCTGGAAACACCATATATTTT.

V and J are TRBV19 and TRBJ2-7, with 9 bases aligning to TRBD2. In germline, CDR1 is LNHDA, CDR2 SQIVND (reference sequence). J gave up 0 bases and V 9 bases, and 6 bases lay outside the gene matches. This CDR3 contains 14 residues. CDR3 sequence reads: CASNSGGRSYEQYF. The CDR3 coding sequence is TGTGCCAGCAATAGCGGGGGCCGCTCCTACGAGCAGTACTTC.